The present T cell receptor (beta chain) was sequenced within a study of T cell changes during pregnancy in multiple sclerosis (dated by TCRdb to the late 2010s). For the study in its entirety: In women with multiple sclerosis, the researchers looked at how the T cell repertoire shifted as pregnancy progressed.

The library was generated by the immunoSEQ multiplex PCR assay. What TCRdb holds here is the immuneACCESS table cut down to in-frame rearrangements. Part of the clones is not present; checked against another copy, under half of the missing clones reflect an unresolved V gene, and the others are unexplained. This sample gives 130,000 or so clones in total; approximately 96% of them show up just once. The biggest ten clones account for less than 0.55% of the sample. Reading the germline V gene gives CDR1 MGHRA and CDR2 YSYEKL. Compared with germline, V lacks 3 bases and J lacks 4 bases; bases without a gene match: 5. The CDR3 measures 14 amino acids from cysteine to phenylalanine. The kept DNA is CDR3 alone, 42 bases in frame from the first base. In the case of this clone: It has no known antigen specificity. Per-base quality was not reported, and no clone a single base away is much larger than it.

The sequencing here drew on peripheral blood, taken after pregnancy. This clonotype originated in a female donor with multiple sclerosis, enrolled in a pregnancy study. The V gene is TRBV4-1 and the J gene is TRBJ2-7; 8 central nucleotides agree with TRBD1. The CDR3 has the sequence CASSHGQGEYEQYF. Here is the DNA: TGCGCCAGCAGCCACGGACAGGGAGAGTACGAGCAGTACTTC.